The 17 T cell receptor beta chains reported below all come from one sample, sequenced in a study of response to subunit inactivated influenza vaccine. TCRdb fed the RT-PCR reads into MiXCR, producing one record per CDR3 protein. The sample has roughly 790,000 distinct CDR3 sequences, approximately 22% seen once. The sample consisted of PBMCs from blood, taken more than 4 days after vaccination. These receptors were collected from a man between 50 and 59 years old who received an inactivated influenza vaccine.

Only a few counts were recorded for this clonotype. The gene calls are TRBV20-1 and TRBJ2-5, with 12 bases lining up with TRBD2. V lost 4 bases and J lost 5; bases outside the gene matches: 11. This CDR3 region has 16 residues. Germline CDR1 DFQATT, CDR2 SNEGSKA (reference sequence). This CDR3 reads CSATLAGGPYEETQYF. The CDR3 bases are TGCAGTGCTACTCTAGCGGGAGGGCCGTATGAGGAGACCCAGTACTTC.

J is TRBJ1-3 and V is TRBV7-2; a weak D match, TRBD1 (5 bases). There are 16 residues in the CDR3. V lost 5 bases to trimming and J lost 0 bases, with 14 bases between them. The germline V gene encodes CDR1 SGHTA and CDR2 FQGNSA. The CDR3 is CASSPTVGGSGNTIYF. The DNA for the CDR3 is TGTGCCAGCAGCCCCACTGTGGGGGGCTCTGGAAACACCATATATTTT.

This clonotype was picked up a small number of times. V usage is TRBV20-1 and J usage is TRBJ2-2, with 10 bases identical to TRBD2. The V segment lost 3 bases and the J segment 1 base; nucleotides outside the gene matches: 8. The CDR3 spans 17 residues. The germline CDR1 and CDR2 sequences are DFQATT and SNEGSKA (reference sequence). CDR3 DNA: TGCAGTGCTAGCGGCATTCTAGCGGGAGTGAACACCGGGGAGCTGTTTTTT. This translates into CSASGILAGVNTGELFF.

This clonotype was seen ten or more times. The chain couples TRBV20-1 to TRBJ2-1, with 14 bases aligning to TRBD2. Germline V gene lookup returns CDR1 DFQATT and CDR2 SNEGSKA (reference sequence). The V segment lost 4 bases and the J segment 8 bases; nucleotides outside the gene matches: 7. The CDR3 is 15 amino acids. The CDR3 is CSATPQGLAGDEQFF. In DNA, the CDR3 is TGCAGTGCTACTCCCCAGGGACTAGCGGGAGATGAGCAGTTCTTC.

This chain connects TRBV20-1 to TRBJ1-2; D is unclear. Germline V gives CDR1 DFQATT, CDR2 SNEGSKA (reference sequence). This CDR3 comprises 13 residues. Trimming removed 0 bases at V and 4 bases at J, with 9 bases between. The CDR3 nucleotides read TGCAGTGCTAGAGATTTGGCAGCCTATGGCTACACCTTC. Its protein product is CSARDLAAYGYTF.

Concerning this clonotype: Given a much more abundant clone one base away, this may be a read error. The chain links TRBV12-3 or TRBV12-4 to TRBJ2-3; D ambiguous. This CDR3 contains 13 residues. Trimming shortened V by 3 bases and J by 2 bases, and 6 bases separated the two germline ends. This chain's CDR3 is CASSFRNTDTQYF. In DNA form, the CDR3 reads TGTGCCAGCAGTTTTAGGAACACAGATACGCAGTATTTT.

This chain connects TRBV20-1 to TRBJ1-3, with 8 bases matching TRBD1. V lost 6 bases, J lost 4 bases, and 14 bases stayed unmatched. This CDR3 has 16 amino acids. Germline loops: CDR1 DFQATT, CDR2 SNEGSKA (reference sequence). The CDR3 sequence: CSALLLATGAGNTIYF. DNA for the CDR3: TGCAGTGCCTTACTACTAGCGACAGGGGCCGGAAACACCATATATTTT.

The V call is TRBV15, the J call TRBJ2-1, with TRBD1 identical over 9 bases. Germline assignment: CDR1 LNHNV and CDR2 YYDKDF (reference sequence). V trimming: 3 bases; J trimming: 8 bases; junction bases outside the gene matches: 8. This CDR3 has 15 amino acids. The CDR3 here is CATSSRDRDGDEQFF. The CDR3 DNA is TGTGCCACCAGCAGCCGGGACAGGGACGGAGATGAGCAGTTCTTC.

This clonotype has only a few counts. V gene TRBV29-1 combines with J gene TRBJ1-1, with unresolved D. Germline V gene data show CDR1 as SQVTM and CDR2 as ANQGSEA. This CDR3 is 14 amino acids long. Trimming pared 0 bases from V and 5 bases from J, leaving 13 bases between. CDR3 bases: TGCAGCGTTGAAGATCGATTAGGAGGGACTGAAGCTTTCTTT. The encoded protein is CSVEDRLGGTEAFF.

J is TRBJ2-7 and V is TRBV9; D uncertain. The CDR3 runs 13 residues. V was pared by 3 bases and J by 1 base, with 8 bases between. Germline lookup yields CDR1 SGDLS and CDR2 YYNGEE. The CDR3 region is CASSAGRSYEQYF. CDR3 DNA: TGTGCCAGCAGCGCCGGACGTTCCTACGAGCAGTACTTC.

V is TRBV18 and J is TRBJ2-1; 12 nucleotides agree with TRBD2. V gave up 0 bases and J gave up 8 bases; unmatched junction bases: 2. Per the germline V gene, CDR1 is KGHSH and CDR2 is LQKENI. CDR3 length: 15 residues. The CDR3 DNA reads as TGTGCCAGCTCACCACCGGGACTAGCGGGCGATGAGCAGTTCTTC. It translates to CASSPPGLAGDEQFF.

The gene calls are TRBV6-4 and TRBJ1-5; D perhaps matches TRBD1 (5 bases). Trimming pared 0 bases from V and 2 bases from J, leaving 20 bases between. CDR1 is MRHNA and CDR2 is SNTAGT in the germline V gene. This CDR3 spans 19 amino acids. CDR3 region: CASSDSNRGGVRRNQPQHF. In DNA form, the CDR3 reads TGTGCCAGCAGTGACTCGAATCGTGGAGGGGTAAGGCGCAATCAGCCCCAGCATTTT.

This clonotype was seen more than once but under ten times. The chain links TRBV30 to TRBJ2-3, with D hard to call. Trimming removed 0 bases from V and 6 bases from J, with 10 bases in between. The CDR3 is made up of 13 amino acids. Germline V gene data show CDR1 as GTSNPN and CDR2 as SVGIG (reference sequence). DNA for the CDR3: TGTGCCTGGAGTGTGTCTTTAGGTGATACGCAGTATTTT. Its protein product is CAWSVSLGDTQYF.

CDR3 protein: CASSLWTGVNTGELFF. For the CDR3, the DNA is TGTGCCAGCAGCCTCTGGACCGGAGTCAACACCGGGGAGCTGTTTTTT. The rearrangement joins TRBV5-6 to TRBJ2-2; D call uncertain. Looked up from germline, CDR1 is SGHDT and CDR2 is YYEEEE. This CDR3 is built from 16 residues. The V end lost 4 bases, the J end lost 2 bases, and 15 bases lay between the germline ends.

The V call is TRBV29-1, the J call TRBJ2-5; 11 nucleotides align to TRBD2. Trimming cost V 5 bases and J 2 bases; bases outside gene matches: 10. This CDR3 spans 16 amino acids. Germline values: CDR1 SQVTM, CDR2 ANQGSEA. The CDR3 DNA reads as TGCAGCGTTTTTGCCTGGACTAGCGGGCAGCAAGAGACCCAGTACTTC. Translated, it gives CSVFAWTSGQQETQYF.

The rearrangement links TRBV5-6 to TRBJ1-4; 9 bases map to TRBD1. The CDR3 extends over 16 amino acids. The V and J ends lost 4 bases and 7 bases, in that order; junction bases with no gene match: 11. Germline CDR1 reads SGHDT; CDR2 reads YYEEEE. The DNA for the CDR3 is TGTGCCAGCAGCAAGATGACCGGGACAGGGCGTGAAAAACTGTTTTTT. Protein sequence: CASSKMTGTGREKLFF.

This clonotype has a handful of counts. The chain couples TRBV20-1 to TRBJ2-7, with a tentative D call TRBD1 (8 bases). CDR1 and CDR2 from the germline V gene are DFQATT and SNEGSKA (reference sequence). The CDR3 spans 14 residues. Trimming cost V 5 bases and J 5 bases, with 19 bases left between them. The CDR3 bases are TGCAGTGCTGCCCCCCACAGGGGGGGAGACGAGCAGTACTTC. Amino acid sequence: CSAAPHRGGDEQYF.